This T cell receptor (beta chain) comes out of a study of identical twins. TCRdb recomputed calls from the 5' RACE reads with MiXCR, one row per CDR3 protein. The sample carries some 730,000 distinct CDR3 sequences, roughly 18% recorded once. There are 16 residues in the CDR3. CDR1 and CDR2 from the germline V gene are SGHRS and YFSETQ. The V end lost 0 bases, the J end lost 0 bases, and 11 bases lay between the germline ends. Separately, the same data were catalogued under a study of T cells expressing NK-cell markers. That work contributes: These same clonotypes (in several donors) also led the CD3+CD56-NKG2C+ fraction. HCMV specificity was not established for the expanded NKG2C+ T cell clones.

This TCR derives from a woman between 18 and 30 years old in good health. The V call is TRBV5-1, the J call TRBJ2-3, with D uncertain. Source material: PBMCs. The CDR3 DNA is TGCGCCAGCAGCTTGGCCAACGCGGCTAGCACAGATACGCAGTATTTT. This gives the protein CASSLANAASTDTQYF.